This is a list of T cell receptor beta chains from one sample in a study of low-dose radiotherapy and immunotherapy resistance in tumors. TCRdb used MiXCR to reprocess the reads, holding one entry per CDR3 protein. The sample has approximately 46,000 distinct CDR3 sequences, about 25% seen once. Sequenced here: PBMCs, sampled after low-dose radiotherapy plus immunotherapy. The receptors originated from a male donor with prostate cancer. The CDR3 runs from the conserved cysteine through the conserved F or W. The size entry is marked missing in some rows and otherwise reads once, few, many or a size class.

>TRBV30|many|TRBJ2-2
CAWTPGQPDTGELFF
>TRBV9|many|TRBJ2-7
CASSPGGQGDEQYF
>TRBV6-5|once|TRBJ2-2
CASSYGNEGTGELFF
>TRBV27|many|TRBJ2-7
CASSPISVAGNTYEQYF
>TRBV20-1|-|TRBJ1-1
CSAPRNLQGDTEAFF
>TRBV5-6|many|TRBJ2-3
CASSSLRLAVSTDTQYF
>TRBV7-2|many|TRBJ2-2
CASSSLQGGPGELFF
>TRBV28|-|TRBJ2-1
CASLGLAGARSSYNEQFF
>TRBV5-5|many|TRBJ2-4
CASSLGLSGGENIQYF
>TRBV15|many|TRBJ2-1
CATSRDMGVSYNEQFF
>TRBV20-1|many|TRBJ2-7
CSARTGKNEQYF
>TRBV18|-|TRBJ2-7
CASSPGTSGSKEQYF
>TRBV27|-|TRBJ2-7
CASSLSLGQTYEQYF
>TRBV5-1|many|TRBJ1-2
CASSLVIERGYTF
>TRBV29-1|many|TRBJ1-1
CSVGDGRNTEAFF
>TRBV5-1|many|TRBJ2-7
CASSLETAPYEQYF
>TRBV29-1|medium-sized|TRBJ2-3
CSVRDSEAYF
>TRBV7-9|many|TRBJ2-7
CASSLQGGSYEQYF
>TRBV28|-|TRBJ2-1
CASSPTGTSGFPFF
>TRBV6-2/TRBV6-3|medium-sized|TRBJ1-1
CASSYSRDRGQALPEAFF